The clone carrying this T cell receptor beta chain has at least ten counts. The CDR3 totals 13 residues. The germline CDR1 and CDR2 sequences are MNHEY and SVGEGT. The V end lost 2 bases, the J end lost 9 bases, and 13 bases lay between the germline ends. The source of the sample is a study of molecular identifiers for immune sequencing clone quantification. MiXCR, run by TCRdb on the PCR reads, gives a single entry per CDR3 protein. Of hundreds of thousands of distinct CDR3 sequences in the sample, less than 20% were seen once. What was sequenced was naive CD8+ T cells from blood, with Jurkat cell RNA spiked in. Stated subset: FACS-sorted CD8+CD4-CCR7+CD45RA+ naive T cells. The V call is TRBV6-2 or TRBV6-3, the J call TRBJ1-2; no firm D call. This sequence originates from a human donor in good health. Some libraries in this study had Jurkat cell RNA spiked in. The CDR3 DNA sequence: TGTGCCAGCAGTTACGGTGACACTGATAGCTACACCTTC. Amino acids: CASSYGDTDSYTF.